This TCR beta chain was identified during a study of immune heterogeneity within non-small cell lung tumors listed by TCRdb under 2018. With respect to the entire study: By histology, a few squamous cell carcinomas, fewer than twelve non-squamous carcinomas and 1 tumor not otherwise specified were included. To examine intratumoral immune heterogeneity, the study used whole-exome sequencing, RNA-seq and TCR beta repertoire sequencing on multiple spatially distinct regions of each NSCLC tumor. Transcriptome data were available for just 35 to 50 loci from about 12 patients, whereas TCR repertoire analysis spanned 55 to 65 tumor loci from fewer than 17 patients. Neoantigen binding to each patient's HLA alleles was predicted with netMHCpan-3.0 for mutant peptides of 8 to 11 amino acids.

The TCR beta CDR3 region was amplified with a multiplex PCR system whose first round ran for approximately 9 cycles using 32 V-gene forward primers and 13 J-gene reverse primers. A QIAGEN Multiplex PCR Kit was used for first-round PCR, and the primer sequences were filed in Chinese patent CN105087789A. In a second PCR round, Illumina universal primers were added with the Phusion High-Fidelity PCR Kit. Sequencing of the TCR libraries was done on the Illumina HiSeq X Ten platform in paired-end mode with a 151 bp read length. For the original study's pipeline: Reads lacking multiplex PCR primers were removed with Cutadapt, read pairs were merged with PEAR, and CDR3 regions were called with MiXCR default settings. Repertoire diversity used Shannon entropy, and clonality was computed as one minus Shannon entropy divided by ln of productive unique sequence count. A clonotype counted as a dominant or high-frequency T-cell clone when its frequency was 0.5% or higher. TCRdb redid the processing of the public reads, applying fastp at Q25 and MiXCR, and retained in-frame beta chains. For every CDR3 protein sequence, its rows merge into one entry that carries the most common genes and DNA. The V and J calls follow TCRdb's processing rather than the paper's. The sample has some 2,400 distinct CDR3 sequences on record, under 20% of them singletons. Of the sample, more than 10% falls within the top ten clones.

Taking its sample share into account, this clonotype is medium-sized (0.01 to 0.1%). Its antigen has not been determined. No much larger clone is present one base from it, and per-base qualities are unavailable. Genomic DNA was extracted from bulk tumor tissue and used as the TCR template, and around 600 ng gDNA was amplified per sample. During surgery, multiple biopsies were taken from each primary tumor, with sampling sites spaced as far apart as possible within the tumor mass. The study cohort was described as untreated, and the patients were newly diagnosed NSCLC cases having curative surgery. Donors were 15 newly diagnosed non-small cell lung cancer patients undergoing surgery with curative intent. A couple of independent pathologists reviewed the resected tumor masses. Only high-quality DNA and RNA samples were carried forward to sequencing. The CDR3, from cysteine to phenylalanine, totals 14 residues. Left in the record is the CDR3 DNA by itself, 42 bases read in frame from the first base. For CDR1 and CDR2, the germline V gene lists MGHRA and YSYEKL. From V the trimming removes 4 bases and from J it removes 7 bases, while the gene matches leave 7 bases of the junction unaccounted for.

Broad study findings and their caveats: Within a patient, identical dominant CDR3B clonotypes were found to recur across loci, yet unique high-frequency clones were also harbored in different tumor locations. Local tumor mutational burden and local T-cell repertoire clonality had a statistically significant but moderate positive correlation (R about 0.36). Individual patients mostly had different high-frequency TCR beta clonotypes.

The sequencing sample was made of lung tumor tissue. This TCR came from a woman in her forties or fifties with non-small cell lung cancer. This chain joins TRBV4-1 to TRBJ1-2, with TRBD1 identical over 9 junction bases. The encoded CDR3 is CASSPANRGLGYTF. The DNA is TGCGCCAGCAGCCCCGCCAACAGGGGGCTTGGCTACACCTTC.